Shown below are 15 T cell receptor beta chains from a single sample sequenced in a study of Graves' ophthalmopathy and Graves' hyperthyroidism (dated by TCRdb to between 2018 and 2020). Sequencing instrument: Illumina HiSeq 2000. TCR beta CDR3 regions were amplified from RNA transcripts for repertoire sequencing. HTBI primers and the Qiagen OneStep RT-PCR kit were used in a first-round RT-PCR, which was followed by a second-round multiplex PCR, size selection and purification. TCRdb redid the processing of the public reads, applying fastp at Q25 and MiXCR, and retained in-frame beta chains. Each CDR3 protein appears once, grouped with its most common genes and DNA. This sample lists more than 300,000 distinct CDR3 sequences; roughly 17% were detected once. The ten most abundant clones make up 2% to 2.5% of the sample. The sample consisted of peripheral blood. These receptors all stem from an adult woman with stable Graves' hyperthyroidism.

The chain couples TRBV6-1 to TRBJ2-2; no reliable D call. The germline V gene encodes CDR1 MNHNS and CDR2 SASEGT. The CDR3 has 15 residues. The ends were cut back, 6 bases at V and 4 bases at J, with 15 bases in the middle. The CDR3 coding sequence is TGTGCCAGCAGAGGGTACCCTACGGCCACCGGGGAGCTGTTTTTT. Translating gives CASRGYPTATGELFF.

This clonotype was counted many times. V and J are TRBV7-9 and TRBJ2-2, with D uncertain. The CDR3 extends over 15 amino acids. V was pared by 0 bases and J by 4 bases, with 9 bases between. Germline V gene lookup returns CDR1 SEHNR and CDR2 FQNEAQ (reference sequence). This chain's CDR3 is CASSLAYRGTGELFF. The CDR3 DNA reads as TGTGCCAGCAGCTTAGCATACAGAGGCACCGGGGAGCTGTTTTTT. The full variable domain, with the rest looked up from reference TRBV7-9 and TRBJ2-2, is DTGVSQNPRHKITKRGQNVTFRCDPISEHNRLYWYRQTLGQGPEFLTYFQNEAQLEKSRLLSDRFSAERPKGSFSTLEIQRTEQGDSAMYLCASSLAYRGTGELFFGEGSRLTVL.

This clonotype was seen repeatedly, ten times or more. The chain carries TRBV15 and TRBJ2-7, with D tentatively TRBD1 (5 bases). V dropped 5 bases and J dropped 2 bases, with 19 bases sitting between them. CDR1 is LNHNV and CDR2 is YYDKDF in the germline V gene (reference sequence). The CDR3 covers 16 residues. CDR3 bases: TGTGCCACCAGCGAACAAGACGCCAGGGTCGCCTACGAGCAGTACTTC. This sequence encodes CATSEQDARVAYEQYF.

There are many counts of this clonotype. CDR3 region: CASSRPGTRQETQYF. Here the CDR3 DNA reads TGTGCCAGCAGTCGACCCGGGACTAGACAAGAGACCCAGTACTTC. The rearrangement joins TRBV28 to TRBJ2-5; TRBD2 matches 8 bases. Germline values: CDR1 MDHEN, CDR2 SYDVKM. V shed 5 bases, J shed 2 bases, and the junction held 7 bases outside the gene matches. The CDR3 loop spans 15 amino acids.

In this sample, this clonotype turned up many times. This sequence joins TRBV29-1 and TRBJ1-2; the D is unclear. This CDR3 region has 13 residues. Per the germline V gene, CDR1 is SQVTM and CDR2 is ANQGSEA. V lost 4 bases and J lost 0, with 9 bases in between. The CDR3 here is CSVVLAANYGYTF. DNA of the CDR3: TGCAGCGTTGTATTGGCGGCTAACTATGGCTACACCTTC.

This clonotype was seen a single time. In DNA form, the CDR3 reads TGTGCCAGCAACCGCCTGGGCAACGAGCAGTACTTC. Translating it yields CASNRLGNEQYF. The chain uses TRBV6-1 and TRBJ2-7; no clear D gene. The CDR3 is made up of 12 amino acids. The germline V and J ends were trimmed by 7 bases and 5 bases, with 12 bases remaining between them. The germline V gene encodes CDR1 MNHNS and CDR2 SASEGT.

In regard to this clonotype: One end of the junction is discordant with germline, which a read error may explain. The chain uses TRBV15 and TRBJ2-4; 7 bases fit TRBD1. The CDR3 length is 17 residues. Germline CDR1 reads LNHNV; CDR2 reads YYDKDF (reference sequence). Here the CDR3 DNA reads TGTGCCACCAGCAGTCTCCCAGACAGGGTGGGCAAAAACATGCAGTACTTC. Translation gives CATSSLPDRVGKNMQYF. Based on the CDR3 plus reference TRBV15 and TRBJ2-4, the full variable domain is DAMVIQNPRYQVTQFGKPVTLSCSQTLNHNVMYWYQQKSSQAPKLLFHYYDKDFNNEADTPDNFQSRRPNTSFCFLDIRSPGLGDTAMYLCATSSLPDRVGKNMQYFGAGTRLSVL.

This clonotype showed up many times. The chain couples TRBV7-9 to TRBJ2-7, with TRBD2 as a possible D gene (6 bases). The CDR3 length is 15 residues. Germline V gene lookup returns CDR1 SEHNR and CDR2 FQNEAQ (reference sequence). V shed 2 bases and J shed 2 bases, with 13 bases lying between them. CDR3 sequence: CASSLPGTPAYEQYF. The DNA for the CDR3 is TGTGCCAGCAGCTTACCCGGGACTCCGGCCTACGAGCAGTACTTC.

Ten or more counts support this clonotype. The J gene is TRBJ1-5, the V gene TRBV5-5; TRBD1 agrees at 8 bases. The CDR3 length is 15 residues. The germline V gene has CDR1 SGHKS and CDR2 YYEKEE (reference sequence). J was trimmed by 5 bases and V by 1 base; bases with no gene match: 5. CDR3 sequence reads: CASSLLVQGDQPQHF. DNA of the CDR3: TGTGCCAGCAGCTTGCTAGTACAGGGGGATCAGCCCCAGCATTTT. Full variable domain (outside the CDR3, taken from reference TRBV5-5 and TRBJ1-5): DAGVTQSPTHLIKTRGQQVTLRCSPISGHKSVSWYQQVLGQGPQFIFQYYEKEERGRGNFPDRFSARQFPNYSSELNVNALLLGDSALYLCASSLLVQGDQPQHFGDGTRLSIL.

Points on this clonotype: A much larger clone differs from this one at a single base, so this may be a read error. The V and J genes are TRBV29-1 and TRBJ2-5, with no clear D. V was trimmed by 5 bases and J by 9 bases, leaving 16 bases between them. Germline assignment: CDR1 SQVTM and CDR2 ANQGSEA. The CDR3 covers 12 residues. The chain's CDR3 is CSVLGISESQYF. The CDR3 DNA sequence: TGCAGCGTTTTAGGTATTTCGGAGTCCCAGTACTTC.

The chain couples TRBV20-1 to TRBJ1-2, with a tentative D call TRBD1 (5 bases). This CDR3 comprises 12 residues. V was pared by 3 bases and J by 3 bases, with 8 bases between. The V gene's germline CDR1 is DFQATT and CDR2 SNEGSKA (reference sequence). The CDR3: CSARDTHYGYTF. The DNA for the CDR3 is TGCAGTGCTAGGGACACCCACTATGGCTACACCTTC.

The rearrangement uses TRBV18 and TRBJ1-3; no definite D call. The V and J ends lost 6 bases and 16 bases respectively, with 22 bases between them. The germline V gene has CDR1 KGHSH and CDR2 LQKENI. The CDR3 has 13 amino acids. CDR3: CASSRSGVESLYF. As DNA, the CDR3 is TGTGCCAGCTCCCGTAGTGGGGTAGAGAGCCTCTATTTT.

Ten or more counts support this clonotype. V usage is TRBV20-1 and J usage is TRBJ2-7, with TRBD2 identical over 7 bases. This CDR3 region has 14 residues. CDR1 DFQATT and CDR2 SNEGSKA come from the germline V gene (reference sequence). Trimming removed 5 bases from V and 4 bases from J; junction bases left unmatched: 11. The CDR3 DNA reads as TGCAGTGCTTCCCGCGGCGGGAGAGGATACGAGCAGTACTTC. Translating it yields CSASRGGRGYEQYF.

The sample holds many counts of this clonotype. The chain has TRBV25-1 and TRBJ2-7, with D uncertain. The V gene lost 3 bases and the J gene lost 4 bases, with 7 bases spanning the gap. This CDR3 contains 12 residues. Looked up from germline, CDR1 is MGHDK and CDR2 is SYGVNS. In nucleotides, the CDR3 is TGTGCCAGCAGTGACCACAGATACGAGCAGTACTTC. It yields the protein CASSDHRYEQYF.

On this clonotype: A much larger clone sits a single nucleotide away, making a read error possible. The V and J genes are TRBV7-9 and TRBJ2-7; maybe TRBD2 (5 bases). The last part of the DNA fits TRBJ2-1 better; the J call may be wrong. The CDR3 sequence is 13 residues long. The germline V gene has CDR1 SEHNR and CDR2 FQNEAQ (reference sequence). The CDR3 DNA is TGTGCCAGCAGCTTAGCGGCTAGCACCGAGCAGTTCTTC. As protein: CASSLAASTEQFF.